This T cell receptor (beta chain) was captured in a study of response to subunit inactivated influenza vaccine. The CDR3 consists of 15 residues. Trimming removed 5 bases from V and 5 bases from J; junction bases left unmatched: 9. Germline assignment: CDR1 SGHAT and CDR2 FQNNGV. Only a few counts were recorded for this clonotype. Its antigen is not identified. Study conclusions and caveats: The study's authors posited that every seasonal influenza vaccination enlists few new T cells.

TCRdb called the RT-PCR reads again in MiXCR, with one record for every CDR3 protein. Of over 450,000 distinct CDR3 sequences listed, roughly 13% are singletons. Material: PBMCs from blood, obtained roughly 46 days after vaccination. The J gene is TRBJ2-5, the V gene TRBV11-2, with TRBD2 identical over 9 bases. The receptor was isolated from a man aged 50-59 years who received an inactivated influenza vaccine. Written as DNA, the CDR3 is TGTGCCAGCAGCCAGCCCGGGACTAGCAGGGAGACCCAGTACTTC. Translating it yields CASSQPGTSRETQYF. The full variable domain, with the rest looked up from reference TRBV11-2 and TRBJ2-5, is EAGVAQSPRYKIIEKRQSVAFWCNPISGHATLYWYQQILGQGPKLLIQFQNNGVVDDSQLPKDRFSAERLKGVDSTLKIQPAKLEDSAVYLCASSQPGTSRETQYFGPGTRLLVL.